This TCR beta chain comes out of a study of CD8 T cells in Susac syndrome. The wider study: Of the sequenced Susac syndrome patients, over 5 had active disease and fewer than 10 were in remission. Patients with Susac syndrome were, at the time of blood collection, therapy-naive, maintained on corticosteroids, or maintained on intravenous immunoglobulin alone.

RNA in amounts of about 0.5 to 1 ug was reverse transcribed with random hexamers. Multiplex PCR with immunoSEQ amplified the TCR beta CDR3 across 54 Vbeta and 13 Jbeta. TCRdb processed the immunoSEQ multiplex PCR reads anew with MiXCR; each CDR3 protein has one entry. In the table there are 95,000 to 150,000 distinct CDR3 sequences, about 95% of which are singletons. With respect to this clonotype: Its antigen is undetermined.

This CDR3 contains 10 residues. Trimming removed 4 bases from V and 5 bases from J, with 3 bases in between. CDR1 and CDR2 (germline): SQVTM, ANQGSEA. Findings and limits, study-wide: Susac CD8+ clonal expansion peaked in TEMRA cells and active patients.

Sample: CD8+ T cells from PBMCs. The origin of this receptor is a human donor with Susac syndrome. V gene TRBV29-1 combines with J gene TRBJ1-5, with D unclear. In nucleotides, the CDR3 is TGCAGCGTTGGGGATCAGCCCCAGCATTTT. Amino acids: CSVGDQPQHF. The full variable domain, its missing parts supplied by reference TRBV29-1 and TRBJ1-5, is SAVISQKPSRDICQRGTSLTIQCQVDSQVTMMFWYRQQPGQSLTLIATANQGSEATYESGFVIDKFPISRPNLTFSTLTVSNMSPEDSSIYLCSVGDQPQHFGDGTRLSIL.